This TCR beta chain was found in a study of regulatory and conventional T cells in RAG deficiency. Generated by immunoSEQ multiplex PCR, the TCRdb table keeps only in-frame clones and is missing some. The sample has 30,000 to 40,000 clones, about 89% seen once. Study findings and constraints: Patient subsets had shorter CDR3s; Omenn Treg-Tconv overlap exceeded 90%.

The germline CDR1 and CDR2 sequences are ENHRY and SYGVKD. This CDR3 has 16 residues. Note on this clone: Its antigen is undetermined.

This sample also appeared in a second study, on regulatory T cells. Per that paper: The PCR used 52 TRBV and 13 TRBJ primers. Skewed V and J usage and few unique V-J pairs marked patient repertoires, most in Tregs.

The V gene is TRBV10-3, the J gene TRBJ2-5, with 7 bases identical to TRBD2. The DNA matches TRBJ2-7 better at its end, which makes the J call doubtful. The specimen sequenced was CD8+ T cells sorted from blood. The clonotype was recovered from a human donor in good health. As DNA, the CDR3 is TGTGCCATCACGCCCACAAGGCTAGCGGAGACCTACGAGCAGTACTTC. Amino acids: CAITPTRLAETYEQYF.